A selection of T cell receptor beta chains follows, all from one sample in a study of shared clonotypes between healthy human individuals. Sequencing used immunoSEQ multiplex PCR; TCRdb keeps in-frame clones, though not all of them. The sample has 2 million to 2.5 million clones; roughly 94% are singletons. The material sequenced was naive CD4+ T cells sorted from blood. These receptors all stem from a man aged 18 to 29 in good health. The CDR3 runs from the conserved cysteine through the conserved F or W. D genes are given only for firm matches. Clone size is given for some rows only: seen once, a few or many times, or a class if the clone is expanded.

>NA|TRBD1|TRBJ2-7|TRBV11-2
CASSPSWDRAYDEQYF
TGTGCCAGCAGCCCTAGTTGGGACAGGGCTTACGACGAGCAGTACTTC
>NA|NA|TRBJ2-3|TRBV30
CAWSPASDTQYF
TGTGCCTGGTCTCCGGCCAGTGATACGCAGTATTTT
>NA|NA|TRBJ2-5|TRBV5-8
CASSFDLQETQYF
TGTGCCAGCAGTTTTGACTTACAAGAGACCCAGTACTTC
>NA|NA|TRBJ1-1|TRBV5-8
CASSRDRNTEAFF
TGTGCCAGCAGCCGTGACAGGAACACTGAAGCTTTCTTT
>few|NA|TRBJ1-1|TRBV5-1
CASSLILGNTEAFF
TGCGCCAGCAGCTTGATTTTAGGGAACACTGAAGCTTTCTTT
>NA|NA|TRBJ2-7|TRBV7-9
CASSLWLGTSYAYEQYF
TGTGCCAGCAGCTTATGGCTCGGGACTTCCTACGCCTACGAGCAGTACTTC
>once|TRBD1|TRBJ2-7|TRBV10-1
CASSTPGQGSTYEQYF
TGCGCCAGCAGTACACCGGGACAGGGGTCAACCTACGAGCAGTACTTC
>NA|TRBD2|TRBJ2-1|TRBV7-2
CASSLVLREVSYNEQFF
TGTGCCAGCAGCTTAGTTCTGCGGGAGGTATCATACAATGAGCAGTTCTTC
>NA|TRBD1|TRBJ2-5|TRBV7-9
CASSHIKDRGHREETQYF
TGTGCCAGCAGCCACATTAAAGACAGGGGGCATCGGGAAGAGACCCAGTACTTC
>NA|TRBD2|TRBJ2-1|TRBV5-1
CASRTGGTDPPEQFF
TGCGCCAGCAGAACGGGAGGGACCGACCCTCCCGAGCAGTTCTTC
>NA|NA|TRBJ1-1|TRBV10-2
CASSAQRDTEAFF
TGCGCCAGCAGTGCGCAGAGGGACACTGAAGCTTTCTTT
>NA|TRBD2|TRBJ2-5|TRBV7-9
CASSSPPQLAGGRETQYF
TGTGCCAGCAGCTCCCCCCCTCAACTAGCGGGGGGGCGGGAGACCCAGTACTTC
>once|NA|TRBJ1-3|TRBV10-3
CAISESNGVGNTIYF
TGTGCCATCAGTGAGTCGAACGGGGTTGGAAACACCATATATTTT